This is a list of T cell receptor beta chains from one sample in a study of blood T cells in healthy people across ages. A single record per CDR3 protein comes from TCRdb applying MiXCR to the 5' RACE reads. The sample holds roughly 700,000 distinct CDR3 sequences, about 25% seen once. These data were likewise used in another study, on T cells of mothers and their children.

The sample was blood. These receptors were taken from a boy aged 5-17 years in good health. Each CDR3 is given with its conserved first and last residue. A D gene is named only where the DNA matches it firmly. Rows may omit the clone size; those that give it use once, few, many or a size class.

>TRBV7-9|TRBJ2-7|TRBD1|once
CASSRRDRVEQYF
TGTGCCAGCAGCAGGAGGGACAGGGTCGAGCAGTACTTC
>TRBV20-1|TRBJ2-7|TRBD2|few
CSARSSASGYEQYF
TGCAGTGCTAGAAGTTCAGCTAGCGGTTACGAGCAGTACTTC
>TRBV4-2|TRBJ2-7|-|few
CASSQPGHFSYEQYF
TGTGCCAGCAGCCAACCGGGACACTTCTCCTACGAGCAGTACTTC
>TRBV7-9|TRBJ2-4|TRBD1|few
CASSPRFVGTGDWRAKNIQYF
TGTGCCAGCAGCCCGAGATTTGTTGGGACAGGGGACTGGCGAGCCAAAAACATTCAGTACTTC
>TRBV28|TRBJ2-6|-|-
CASSGDRRAGANVLTF
TGTGCCAGCAGTGGTGACAGGCGAGCGGGGGCCAACGTCCTGACTTTC
>TRBV2|TRBJ2-1|-|few
CASSIQGTNNEQFF
TGTGCCAGCAGTATACAGGGGACTAACAATGAGCAGTTCTTC
>TRBV5-1|TRBJ2-3|-|few
CASSFRDHTDTQYF
TGTGCCAGCAGCTTCCGGGACCACACAGATACGCAGTATTTT
>TRBV6-2/TRBV6-3|TRBJ1-4|TRBD1|-
CASSSLGAGTAEEKLFF
TGTGCCAGCAGTTCCCTTGGCGCAGGGACAGCGGAGGAAAAACTGTTTTTT
>TRBV4-2|TRBJ2-2|-|few
CASSQGGAGTPNTGELFF
TGTGCCAGCAGCCAAGGGGGCGCGGGGACCCCGAACACCGGGGAGCTGTTTTTT
>TRBV29-1|TRBJ2-3|-|-
CSVEQDSTDTQYF
TGCAGCGTTGAACAGGATAGCACAGATACGCAGTATTTT
>TRBV4-3|TRBJ1-6|-|few
CASSQEATGSSPLHF
TGCGCCAGCAGCCAAGAGGCCACAGGGAGTTCACCCCTCCACTTT
>TRBV7-8|TRBJ2-2|TRBD1|few
CASSLEWGQDTGELFF
TGTGCCAGCAGCTTAGAATGGGGACAGGACACCGGGGAGCTGTTTTTT
>TRBV3-1|TRBJ1-6|-|-
CASSRNNTPLHF
TGTGCCAGCAGCCGAAACAATACACCCCTCCACTTT
>TRBV9|TRBJ2-2|-|-
CASSVSSENTGELFF
TGTGCCAGCAGCGTATCCAGCGAGAACACCGGGGAGCTGTTTTTT
>TRBV2|TRBJ1-2|TRBD1|few
CASSEIRGGLTNYGYTF
TGTGCCAGCAGTGAGATTAGAGGGGGCTTAACTAACTATGGCTACACCTTC
>TRBV4-2|TRBJ1-4|-|-
CATLGRDVGDEKLFF
TGTGCCACCCTTGGGAGGGACGTGGGGGATGAAAAACTGTTTTTT
>TRBV29-1|TRBJ2-2|-|-
CSVEGTTVTGELFF
TGCAGCGTTGAAGGGACGACAGTAACCGGGGAGCTGTTTTTT
>TRBV6-1|TRBJ1-6|-|few
CATLAANSPLHF
TGTGCCACCCTCGCGGCGAATTCACCCCTCCACTTT
>TRBV20-1|TRBJ2-2|-|-
CSARDRRGTGELFF
TGCAGTGCTAGAGATCGTCGGGGAACCGGGGAGCTGTTTTTT
>TRBV28|TRBJ2-7|TRBD1|few
CASSSPQGSSYEQYF
TGTGCCAGCAGTTCCCCACAGGGGAGCTCCTACGAGCAGTACTTC
>TRBV3-1|TRBJ2-4|TRBD1|few
CASNEQGAGNIQYF
TGTGCCAGCAACGAACAGGGGGCGGGAAACATTCAGTACTTC
>TRBV29-1|TRBJ1-1|-|-
CSVLSVNTEAFF
TGCAGCGTGTTGAGCGTGAACACTGAAGCTTTCTTT
>TRBV2|TRBJ2-1|TRBD1|-
CASRGLTGEYNEQFF
TGTGCCAGCAGGGGGCTGACAGGGGAGTACAATGAGCAGTTCTTC
>TRBV29-1|TRBJ2-1|TRBD2|few
CSVDQNEGLAGGEQFF
TGCAGCGTTGATCAGAACGAAGGACTAGCGGGAGGCGAGCAGTTCTTC
>TRBV28|TRBJ2-1|TRBD1|few
CASSKPPTGGNEQFF
TGTGCCAGCAGTAAACCCCCGACAGGGGGCAATGAGCAGTTCTTC
>TRBV29-1|TRBJ2-1|TRBD1|-
CSVGTGGNEQFF
TGCAGCGTGGGGACAGGGGGCAATGAGCAGTTCTTC
>TRBV7-8|TRBJ2-7|-|-
CASSPFRDTEQYF
TGTGCCAGCAGCCCTTTCCGGGACACCGAGCAGTACTTC
>TRBV6-5|TRBJ2-7|TRBD1|-
CASSYIQGVHEQYF
TGTGCCAGCAGTTACATACAGGGGGTCCACGAGCAGTACTTC
>TRBV12-3/TRBV12-4|TRBJ1-2|-|-
CASSLKRQAGYTF
TGTGCCAGCAGTTTGAAACGACAGGCTGGCTACACCTTC
>TRBV15|TRBJ2-1|-|-
CATSLRTSYEQFF
TGTGCCACCAGCCTCCGAACTAGTTATGAGCAGTTCTTC
>TRBV7-8|TRBJ1-1|-|few
CASSADDGAAEAFF
TGTGCCAGCAGCGCTGACGACGGGGCGGCTGAAGCTTTCTTT
>TRBV29-1|TRBJ2-6|-|few
CSVEVLGTESGANVLTF
TGCAGCGTTGAAGTTTTAGGGACGGAATCTGGGGCCAACGTCCTGACTTTC
>TRBV12-3/TRBV12-4|TRBJ1-1|-|few
CASSLGDELFAEAFF
TGTGCCAGCAGTTTAGGGGACGAACTATTCGCTGAAGCTTTCTTT
>TRBV29-1|TRBJ2-7|-|few
CSVGPGDYEQYF
TGCAGCGTTGGGCCAGGAGACTACGAGCAGTACTTC
>TRBV27|TRBJ2-5|-|few
CASSLAGMETQYF
TGTGCCAGCAGTTTAGCGGGAATGGAGACCCAGTACTTC
>TRBV21-1|TRBJ2-1|-|-
CASSKGSNNEQFF
TGTGCCAGCAGCAAGGGCAGCAACAATGAGCAGTTCTTC
>TRBV28|TRBJ2-1|TRBD2|few
CASTLGGSVHNEQFF
TGTGCCAGCACCCTCGGGGGGTCTGTACACAATGAGCAGTTCTTC
>TRBV6-5|TRBJ2-3|-|-
CASSYSRTTDTQYF
TGTGCCAGCAGTTACTCGCGAACTACAGATACGCAGTATTTT
>TRBV12-3/TRBV12-4|TRBJ2-7|TRBD2|few
CASTPGLAGASSYEQYF
TGTGCCAGCACACCGGGACTAGCGGGGGCGAGCTCCTACGAGCAGTACTTC
>TRBV10-3|TRBJ2-3|-|-
CATYSGVDTQYF
TGTGCCACCTATTCGGGGGTAGATACGCAGTATTTT
>TRBV28|TRBJ2-6|-|few
CASSFRGTGANVLTF
TGTGCCAGCAGTTTTCGCGGCACTGGGGCCAACGTCCTGACTTTC
>TRBV4-1|TRBJ1-4|TRBD1|-
CASSPGDRGGEKLFF
TGCGCCAGCAGCCCCGGGGACAGGGGAGGAGAAAAACTGTTTTTT
>TRBV4-3|TRBJ2-5|-|-
CASSQGVSEETQYF
TGCGCCAGCAGCCAAGGGGTATCCGAAGAGACCCAGTACTTC
>TRBV3-1|TRBJ2-6|-|-
CASSQEALRGAGANVLTF
TGTGCCAGCAGCCAAGAGGCCCTGAGAGGAGCAGGGGCCAACGTCCTGACTTTC
>TRBV20-1|TRBJ2-1|-|-
CSAFGLAAHIFYNEQFF
TGCAGTGCTTTTGGATTAGCGGCTCACATTTTTTACAATGAGCAGTTCTTC
>TRBV9|TRBJ2-7|-|few
CASSGLGDEQYF
TGTGCCAGCAGTGGGCTAGGGGACGAGCAGTACTTC
>TRBV6-5|TRBJ1-5|TRBD1|few
CASSSIVTTGGNQPQHF
TGTGCCAGCAGTTCCATTGTGACGACAGGGGGCAATCAGCCCCAGCATTTT
>TRBV20-1|TRBJ2-7|TRBD2|-
CSAIVRGSSNEQYF
TGCAGTGCAATTGTACGCGGGAGTTCGAACGAGCAGTACTTC
>TRBV12-3/TRBV12-4|TRBJ1-2|-|-
CASSPGQPYGYTF
TGTGCCAGCAGTCCCGGGCAGCCCTATGGCTACACCTTC
>TRBV19|TRBJ2-1|-|-
CASSGQANEQFF
TGTGCCAGTAGCGGACAAGCTAATGAGCAGTTCTTC